These 2 T cell receptor beta chains were sequenced from one sample in a study of immune reconstitution after stem cell transplant in scleroderma. TCRdb called the RT-PCR reads again in MiXCR, with one record for every CDR3 protein. The table includes 2,500 or so distinct CDR3 sequences, 6.4% detected once. This specimen was acquired before or after autologous hematopoietic stem cell transplantation (not recorded which). The receptors derive from a female donor with systemic sclerosis.

The CDR3 nucleotides read TGCGCCAGCAGCGCCTGGGACGGAGCGAAAGAGACCCAGTACTTC. Protein product: CASSAWDGAKETQYF. V is TRBV5-1 and J is TRBJ2-5; D could derive from TRBD1 or TRBD2 (5 bases each). Trimming removed 4 bases at V and 3 bases at J, with 16 bases between. The CDR3 totals 15 residues. Germline V gene sequence: CDR1 SGHRS, CDR2 YFSETQ.

In this sample, this clonotype turned up a few times. V and J are TRBV5-1 and TRBJ2-1; 12 nucleotides align to TRBD2. The length of the CDR3 is 15 residues. V dropped 4 bases and J dropped 2; count of bases not matched to a gene: 1. Germline V CDR1 and CDR2: SGHRS, YFSETQ. The CDR3 loop reads CASSRTSGAYNEQFF. The CDR3, as DNA: TGCGCCAGCAGCAGGACTAGCGGGGCCTACAATGAGCAGTTCTTC.